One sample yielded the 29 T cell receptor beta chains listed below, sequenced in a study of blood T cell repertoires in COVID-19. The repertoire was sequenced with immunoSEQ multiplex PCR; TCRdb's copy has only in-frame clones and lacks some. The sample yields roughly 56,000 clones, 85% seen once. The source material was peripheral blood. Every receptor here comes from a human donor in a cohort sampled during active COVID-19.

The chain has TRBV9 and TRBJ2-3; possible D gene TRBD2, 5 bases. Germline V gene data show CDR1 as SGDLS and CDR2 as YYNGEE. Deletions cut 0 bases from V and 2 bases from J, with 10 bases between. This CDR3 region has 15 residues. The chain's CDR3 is CASSVARADTDTQYF. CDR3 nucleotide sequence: TGTGCCAGCAGCGTAGCGAGAGCGGACACAGATACGCAGTATTTT.

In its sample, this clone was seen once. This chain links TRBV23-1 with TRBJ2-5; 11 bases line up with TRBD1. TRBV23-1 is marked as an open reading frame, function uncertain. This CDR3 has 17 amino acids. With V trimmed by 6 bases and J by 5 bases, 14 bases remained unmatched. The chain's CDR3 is CASRTPGQGDPRETQYF. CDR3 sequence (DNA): TGCGCCAGCAGAACTCCGGGACAGGGGGACCCTAGGGAGACCCAGTACTTC.

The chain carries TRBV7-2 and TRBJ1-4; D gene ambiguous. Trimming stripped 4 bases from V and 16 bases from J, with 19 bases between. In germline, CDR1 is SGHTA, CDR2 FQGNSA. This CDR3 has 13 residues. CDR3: CASSSEPQDKAFF. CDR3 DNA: TGTGCCAGCAGCTCGGAGCCCCAAGATAAAGCGTTTTTT.

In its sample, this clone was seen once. The CDR3 protein is CASSSIRGHNEKLFF. DNA for the CDR3: TGTGCCAGCAGCTCCATCCGCGGCCATAATGAAAAACTGTTTTTT. The genes are TRBV11-2 and TRBJ1-4; D gene ambiguous. Per germline, CDR1 SGHAT and CDR2 FQNNGV. The CDR3 spans 15 residues. V was clipped by 4 bases and J by 4 bases, with 13 bases between them.

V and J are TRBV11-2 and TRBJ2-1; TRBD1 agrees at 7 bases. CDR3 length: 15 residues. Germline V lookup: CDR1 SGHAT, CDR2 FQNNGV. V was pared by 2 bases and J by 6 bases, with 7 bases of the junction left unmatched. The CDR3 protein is CASSLTRGMANEQFF. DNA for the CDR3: TGTGCCAGCAGCTTAACCAGGGGGATGGCCAATGAGCAGTTCTTC.

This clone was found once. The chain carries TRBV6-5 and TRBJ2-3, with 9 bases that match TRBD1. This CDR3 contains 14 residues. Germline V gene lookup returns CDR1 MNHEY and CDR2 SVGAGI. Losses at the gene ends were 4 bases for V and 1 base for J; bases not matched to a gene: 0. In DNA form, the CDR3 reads TGTGCCAGCAGTTGGGACAGGGGCACAGATACGCAGTATTTT. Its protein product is CASSWDRGTDTQYF.

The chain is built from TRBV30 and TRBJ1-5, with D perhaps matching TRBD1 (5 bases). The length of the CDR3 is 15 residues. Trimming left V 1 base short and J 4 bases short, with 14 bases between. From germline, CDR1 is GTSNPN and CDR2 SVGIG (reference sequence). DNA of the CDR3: TGTGCCTGGAGTGGGGGGGTCAGGGAAAATCAGCCCCAGCATTTT. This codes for CAWSGGVRENQPQHF.

CDR3 protein: CASSPPGQGGYEQYF. The CDR3 coding sequence is TGTGCCAGCTCACCACCCGGACAGGGGGGGTACGAGCAGTACTTC. V and J are TRBV18 and TRBJ2-7; 10 nucleotides match TRBD1. V lost 0 bases and J lost 4; bases outside the gene matches: 3. Germline CDR1 KGHSH, CDR2 LQKENI. This CDR3 region has 15 residues.

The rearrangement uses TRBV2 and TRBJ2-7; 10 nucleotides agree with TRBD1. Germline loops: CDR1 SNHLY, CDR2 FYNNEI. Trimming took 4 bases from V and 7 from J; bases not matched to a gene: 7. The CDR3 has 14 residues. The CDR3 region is CASSAGTGDDEQYF. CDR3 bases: TGTGCCAGCAGTGCCGGGACAGGGGATGATGAGCAGTACTTC.

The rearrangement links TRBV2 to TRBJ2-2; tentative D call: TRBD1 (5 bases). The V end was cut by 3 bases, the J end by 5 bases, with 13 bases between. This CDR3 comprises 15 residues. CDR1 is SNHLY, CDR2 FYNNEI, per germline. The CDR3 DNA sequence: TGTGCCAGCAGTGAGTTGGCAGCAGGGACCGGGGAGCTGTTTTTT. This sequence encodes CASSELAAGTGELFF.

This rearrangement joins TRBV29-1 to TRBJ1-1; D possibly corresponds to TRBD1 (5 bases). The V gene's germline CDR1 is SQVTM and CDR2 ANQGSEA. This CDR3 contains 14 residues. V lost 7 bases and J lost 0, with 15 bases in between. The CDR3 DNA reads TGCAGCGCCGACCTGGGGCCAGTGAACACTGAAGCTTTCTTT. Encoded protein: CSADLGPVNTEAFF.

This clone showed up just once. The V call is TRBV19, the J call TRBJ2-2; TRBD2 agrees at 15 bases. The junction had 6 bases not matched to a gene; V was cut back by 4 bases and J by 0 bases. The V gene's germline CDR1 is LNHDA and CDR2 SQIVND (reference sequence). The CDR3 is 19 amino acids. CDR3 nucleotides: TGTGCCAGTAGTACCGGACTAGCGGGAGGGGGATCGAACACCGGGGAGCTGTTTTTT. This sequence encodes CASSTGLAGGGSNTGELFF.

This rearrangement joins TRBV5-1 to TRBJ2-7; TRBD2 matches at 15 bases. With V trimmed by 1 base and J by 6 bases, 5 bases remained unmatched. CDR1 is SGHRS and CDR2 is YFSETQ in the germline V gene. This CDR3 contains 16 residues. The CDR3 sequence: CASSLSGLAGGGEQYF. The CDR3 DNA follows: TGCGCCAGCAGCTTGTCGGGACTAGCGGGAGGTGGCGAGCAGTACTTC. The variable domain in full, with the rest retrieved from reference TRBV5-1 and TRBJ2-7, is KAGVTQTPRYLIKTRGQQVTLSCSPISGHRSVSWYQQTPGQGLQFLFEYFSETQRNKGNFPGRFSGRQFSNSRSEMNVSTLELGDSALYLCASSLSGLAGGGEQYFGPGTRLTVT.

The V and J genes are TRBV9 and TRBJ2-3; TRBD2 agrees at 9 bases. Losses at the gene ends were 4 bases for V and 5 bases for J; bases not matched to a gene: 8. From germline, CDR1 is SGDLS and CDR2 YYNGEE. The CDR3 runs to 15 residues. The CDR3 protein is CASSHSGSDGDTQYF. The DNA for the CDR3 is TGTGCCAGCAGCCATAGCGGGAGCGACGGAGATACGCAGTATTTT.

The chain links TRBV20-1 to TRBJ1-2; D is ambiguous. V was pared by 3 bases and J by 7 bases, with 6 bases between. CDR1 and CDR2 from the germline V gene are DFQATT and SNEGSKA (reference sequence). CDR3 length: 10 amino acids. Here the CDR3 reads CSARVAGYTF. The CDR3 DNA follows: TGCAGTGCTAGGGTGGCTGGCTACACCTTC.

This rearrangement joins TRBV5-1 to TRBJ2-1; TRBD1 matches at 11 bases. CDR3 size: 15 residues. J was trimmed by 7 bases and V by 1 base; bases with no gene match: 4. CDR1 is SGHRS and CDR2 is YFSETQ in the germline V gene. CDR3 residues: CASSLPDRGRNEQFF. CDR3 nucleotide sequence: TGCGCCAGCAGCTTGCCGGACAGGGGGCGGAATGAGCAGTTCTTC.

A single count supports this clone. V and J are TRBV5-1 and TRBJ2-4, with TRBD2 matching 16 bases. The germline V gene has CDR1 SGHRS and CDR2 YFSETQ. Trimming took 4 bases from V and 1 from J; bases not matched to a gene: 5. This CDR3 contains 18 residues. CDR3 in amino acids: CASSPGTSGRVAKNIQYF. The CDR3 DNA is TGCGCCAGCAGCCCCGGGACTAGCGGGAGGGTTGCCAAAAACATTCAGTACTTC.

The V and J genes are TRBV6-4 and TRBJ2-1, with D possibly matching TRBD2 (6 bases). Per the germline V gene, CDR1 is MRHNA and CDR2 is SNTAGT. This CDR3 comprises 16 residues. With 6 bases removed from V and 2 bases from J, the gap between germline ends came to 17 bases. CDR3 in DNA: TGTGCCAGCAGCCCCCTTACCGGGAGAGCCTACAATGAGCAGTTCTTC. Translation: CASSPLTGRAYNEQFF.

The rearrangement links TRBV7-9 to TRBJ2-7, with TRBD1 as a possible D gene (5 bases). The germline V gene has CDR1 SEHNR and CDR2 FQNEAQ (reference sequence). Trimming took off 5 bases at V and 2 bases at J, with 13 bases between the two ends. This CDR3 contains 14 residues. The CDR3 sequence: CASSPRASPYEQYF. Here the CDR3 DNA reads TGTGCCAGCAGCCCCAGGGCCTCCCCCTACGAGCAGTACTTC. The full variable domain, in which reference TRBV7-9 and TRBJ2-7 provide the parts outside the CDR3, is DTGVSQNPRHKITKRGQNVTFRCDPISEHNRLYWYRQTLGQGPEFLTYFQNEAQLEKSRLLSDRFSAERPKGSFSTLEIQRTEQGDSAMYLCASSPRASPYEQYFGPGTRLTVT.

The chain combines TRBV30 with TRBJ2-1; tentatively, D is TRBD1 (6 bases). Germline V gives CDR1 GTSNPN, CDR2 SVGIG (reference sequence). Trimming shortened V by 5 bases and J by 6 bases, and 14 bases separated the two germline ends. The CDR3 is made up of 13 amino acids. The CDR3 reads CAWDRLDGNEQFF. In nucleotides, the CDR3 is TGTGCCTGGGACAGGTTAGACGGCAATGAGCAGTTCTTC.

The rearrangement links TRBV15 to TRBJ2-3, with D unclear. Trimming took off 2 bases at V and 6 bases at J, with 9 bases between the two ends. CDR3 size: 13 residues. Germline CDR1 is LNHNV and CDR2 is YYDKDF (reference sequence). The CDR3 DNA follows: TGTGCCACCAGCAGAAGCCAAATGGATACGCAGTATTTT. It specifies CATSRSQMDTQYF.

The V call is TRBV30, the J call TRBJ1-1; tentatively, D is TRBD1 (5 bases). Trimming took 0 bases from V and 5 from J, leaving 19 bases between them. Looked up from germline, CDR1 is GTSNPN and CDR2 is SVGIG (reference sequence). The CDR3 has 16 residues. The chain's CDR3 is CAWSVWGPGRSTEAFF. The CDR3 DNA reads TGTGCCTGGAGTGTATGGGGTCCAGGGCGCTCGACTGAAGCTTTCTTT.

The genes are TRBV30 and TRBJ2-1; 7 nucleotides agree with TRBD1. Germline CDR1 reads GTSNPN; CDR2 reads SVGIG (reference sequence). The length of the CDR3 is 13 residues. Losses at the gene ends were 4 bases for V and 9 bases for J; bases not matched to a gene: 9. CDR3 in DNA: TGTGCCTGGAACCTCCCGACAGGGCTTGAGCAGTTCTTC. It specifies CAWNLPTGLEQFF.

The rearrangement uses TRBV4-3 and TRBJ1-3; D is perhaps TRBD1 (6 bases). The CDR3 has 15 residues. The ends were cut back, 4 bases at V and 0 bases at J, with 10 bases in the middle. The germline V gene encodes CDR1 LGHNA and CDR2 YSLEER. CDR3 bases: TGCGCCAGCAGCCCTAAGGGGGACTCTGGAAACACCATATATTTT. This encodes CASSPKGDSGNTIYF.

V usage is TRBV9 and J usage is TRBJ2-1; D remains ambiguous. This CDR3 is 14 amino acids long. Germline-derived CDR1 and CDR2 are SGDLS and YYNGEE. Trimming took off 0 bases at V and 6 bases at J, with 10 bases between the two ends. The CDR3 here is CASSVGSAANEQFF. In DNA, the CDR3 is TGTGCCAGCAGCGTAGGTTCCGCGGCCAATGAGCAGTTCTTC.

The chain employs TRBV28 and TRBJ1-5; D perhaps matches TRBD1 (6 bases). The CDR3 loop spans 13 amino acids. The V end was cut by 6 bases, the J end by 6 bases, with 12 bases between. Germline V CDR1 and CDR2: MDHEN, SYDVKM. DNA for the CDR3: TGTGCCAGCAGAACAGGGTTTTCTCAGCCCCAGCATTTT. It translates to CASRTGFSQPQHF.

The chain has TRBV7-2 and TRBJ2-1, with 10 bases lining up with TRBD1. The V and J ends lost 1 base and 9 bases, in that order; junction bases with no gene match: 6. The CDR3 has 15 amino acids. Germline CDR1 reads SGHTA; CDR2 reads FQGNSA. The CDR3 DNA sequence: TGTGCCAGCAGCTTAGGTGGGACAGGGGTGGGTGAGCAGTTCTTC. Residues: CASSLGGTGVGEQFF.

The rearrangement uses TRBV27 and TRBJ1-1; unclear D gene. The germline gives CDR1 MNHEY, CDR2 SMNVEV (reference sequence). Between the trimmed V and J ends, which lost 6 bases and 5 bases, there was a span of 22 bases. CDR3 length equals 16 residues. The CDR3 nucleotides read TGTGCCAGCAGCCCAACCCCTTTGAGGGCTGGAACTGAAGCTTTCTTT. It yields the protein CASSPTPLRAGTEAFF.

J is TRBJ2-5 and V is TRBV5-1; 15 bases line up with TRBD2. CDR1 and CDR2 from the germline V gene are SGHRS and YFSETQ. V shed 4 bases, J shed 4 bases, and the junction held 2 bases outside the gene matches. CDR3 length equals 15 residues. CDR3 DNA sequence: TGCGCCAGCAGCCCGGGACTAGCGGGAGGAGAGACCCAGTACTTC. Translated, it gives CASSPGLAGGETQYF.